The 28 T cell receptor beta chains presented below share a single source sample, sequenced in a study of blood T cell repertoires in COVID-19. Assay: immunoSEQ multiplex PCR; the TCRdb copy retains only in-frame clones and omits some. The sample has hundreds of thousands of clones, approximately 90% seen once; the top ten hold around 0.84%. Sample: peripheral blood. The receptors shown here come from a man aged 55 to 70 with COVID-19, enrolled during active disease.

The rearrangement joins TRBV7-3 to TRBJ2-7; TRBD1 matches 9 bases. CDR1 SGHTA and CDR2 FQGTGA come from the germline V gene. The CDR3 spans 15 residues. Unmatched junction bases numbered 11, after V lost 5 bases and J lost 6 bases. The CDR3 here is CASSLQTGTGREQYF. CDR3 in DNA: TGTGCCAGCAGCCTACAGACCGGGACAGGGCGCGAGCAGTACTTC.

The CDR3 region has the DNA TGTGCCAGCAGCCTCCCCCCCACAGGGGACGATGAGCAGTTCTTC. It encodes CASSLPPTGDDEQFF. The V and J genes are TRBV6-2 or TRBV6-3 and TRBJ2-1, with 7 bases aligning to TRBD1. J gave up 8 bases and V 6 bases, and 13 bases lay outside the gene matches. This CDR3 is 15 amino acids long. Germline V gene lookup returns CDR1 MNHEY and CDR2 SVGEGT.

This clone was observed once. CDR3 DNA: TGCAGCGTTGAAGAAGCCCAGAACACTGAAGCTTTCTTT. Translating it yields CSVEEAQNTEAFF. V is TRBV29-1 and J is TRBJ1-1; D remains unclear. CDR3 size: 13 residues. Trimming took off 0 bases at V and 1 base at J, with 6 bases between the two ends. The germline V gene has CDR1 SQVTM and CDR2 ANQGSEA.

The chain joins TRBV5-1 to TRBJ1-4; D gene ambiguous. V was cut by 0 bases and J by 5 bases, with 11 bases left in between. CDR3 size: 15 residues. Germline CDR1 and CDR2: SGHRS and YFSETQ. The CDR3 protein is CASSLATTRNEKLFF. The CDR3 nucleotides are TGCGCCAGCAGCTTGGCCACCACGAGGAATGAAAAACTGTTTTTT. The variable domain in full, completed from reference TRBV5-1 and TRBJ1-4, reads KAGVTQTPRYLIKTRGQQVTLSCSPISGHRSVSWYQQTPGQGLQFLFEYFSETQRNKGNFPGRFSGRQFSNSRSEMNVSTLELGDSALYLCASSLATTRNEKLFFGSGTQLSVL.

The V and J genes are TRBV18 and TRBJ1-3, with 8 bases aligning to TRBD1. The CDR3 consists of 13 residues. Losses at the gene ends were 6 bases for V and 8 bases for J; bases not matched to a gene: 6. Germline CDR1 reads KGHSH; CDR2 reads LQKENI. The CDR3 DNA reads as TGTGCCAGCTCGACAGGGGAGAGGGACACCATATATTTT. Translating gives CASSTGERDTIYF.

V usage is TRBV6-6 and J usage is TRBJ1-3, with 9 nucleotides matching TRBD1. The CDR3 extends over 18 amino acids. From germline, CDR1 is MNHNY and CDR2 SVGAGI (reference sequence). V was pared by 5 bases and J by 1 base, with 12 bases of the junction left unmatched. CDR3: CASSPAVNRGRSGNTIYF. The CDR3 DNA is TGTGCCAGCAGTCCTGCCGTAAACAGGGGGCGTTCTGGAAACACCATATATTTT.

J is TRBJ1-6 and V is TRBV6-5; no firm D call. The CDR3 length is 15 residues. CDR1 is MNHEY, CDR2 SVGAGI, per germline. Trimming took off 8 bases at V and 4 bases at J, with 15 bases between the two ends. The CDR3: CASWPYRGYNSPLHF. For the CDR3, the DNA is TGTGCCAGCTGGCCTTATCGCGGGTATAATTCACCCCTCCACTTT.

The chain employs TRBV5-1 and TRBJ2-3, with 7 bases that match TRBD2. The CDR3 has 14 amino acids. V was pared by 4 bases and J by 8 bases, with 10 bases of the junction left unmatched. Looked up from germline, CDR1 is SGHRS and CDR2 is YFSETQ. The CDR3 nucleotides are TGCGCCAGCAGCCGGGACTACCTCGGGGGTACGCAGTATTTT. This codes for CASSRDYLGGTQYF.

This chain connects TRBV5-4 to TRBJ1-1, with TRBD1 identical over 9 bases. The germline gives CDR1 SGHNT, CDR2 YYREEE (reference sequence). The CDR3 has 14 residues. V gave up 4 bases and J gave up 5 bases; unmatched junction bases: 6. As DNA, the CDR3 is TGTGCCAGCAGCCCCCGACAGGGGGGAACTGAAGCTTTCTTT. Translation: CASSPRQGGTEAFF.

This clone has only one observation. The V gene is TRBV7-8, the J gene TRBJ1-1, with D possibly TRBD1 on 6 matching bases. V was clipped by 0 bases and J by 7 bases, with 9 bases between them. Germline V lookup: CDR1 SGHVS, CDR2 FQNEAQ. The CDR3 contains 13 residues. CDR3 sequence (DNA): TGTGCCAGCAGCTTAGCAGGGGGGGATGAAGCTTTCTTT. Protein: CASSLAGGDEAFF. The full variable domain, with the rest looked up from reference TRBV7-8 and TRBJ1-1, is GAGVSQSPRYKVAKRGQDVALRCDPISGHVSLFWYQQALGQGPEFLTYFQNEAQLDKSGLPSDRFFAERPEGSVSTLKIQRTQQEDSAVYLCASSLAGGDEAFFGQGTRLTVV.

The J gene is TRBJ2-7, the V gene TRBV18; the match to TRBD2 covers 7 bases. Germline CDR1 and CDR2: KGHSH and LQKENI. V lost 0 bases to trimming and J lost 4 bases; unmatched junction nucleotides: 3. This CDR3 has 14 residues. The CDR3 DNA follows: TGTGCCAGCTCACCACCGGGGGGGAGGTACGAGCAGTACTTC. Translation: CASSPPGGRYEQYF.

The V call is TRBV7-9, the J call TRBJ1-4, with TRBD1 identical over 9 bases. V lost 3 bases, J lost 4 bases, and 9 bases stayed unmatched. Germline V CDR1 and CDR2: SEHNR, FQNEAQ (reference sequence). The CDR3 contains 17 residues. The CDR3 is CASSFGTGQGGNEKLFF. CDR3 DNA: TGTGCCAGCAGCTTCGGGACAGGGCAGGGTGGTAATGAAAAACTGTTTTTT.

The rearrangement joins TRBV3-1 (or the pseudogene TRBV3-2) to TRBJ1-1; 7 positions agree with TRBD1. Germline CDR1 is LGHDT and CDR2 is YNNKEL (reference sequence). This CDR3 spans 13 amino acids. J gave up 3 bases and V 4 bases, and 2 bases lay outside the gene matches. CDR3 nucleotides: TGTGCCAGCAGCCTCACAGGGGACACTGAAGCTTTCTTT. It specifies CASSLTGDTEAFF.

This clone was counted once. The gene calls are TRBV2 and TRBJ2-2; 7 bases map to TRBD2. This CDR3 has 13 residues. The ends lost 8 bases at V and 1 base at J; junction bases unmatched: 1. Germline-derived CDR1 and CDR2 are SNHLY and FYNNEI. The CDR3: CASRGENTGELFF. The CDR3 coding sequence is TGTGCCAGCCGGGGGGAGAACACCGGGGAGCTGTTTTTT.

The chain uses TRBV11-2 and TRBJ1-5, with unresolved D. Germline values: CDR1 SGHAT, CDR2 FQNNGV. Trimming left V 11 bases short and J 7 bases short, with 18 bases between. The CDR3 sequence is 13 residues long. CDR3 residues: CASPLGVVQPQHF. DNA for the CDR3: TGTGCCTCCCCCTTGGGAGTTGTGCAGCCCCAGCATTTT.

This chain connects TRBV7-6 to TRBJ1-2, with a possible D match to TRBD1 (5 bases). Trimming shortened V by 1 base and J by 7 bases, and 16 bases separated the two germline ends. Germline CDR1 is SGHVS and CDR2 is FNYEAQ. The CDR3 spans 15 residues. The CDR3 DNA is TGTGCCAGCAGCTTAGAGGCAGGGAGGGTCTCTGGCTACACCTTC. As protein: CASSLEAGRVSGYTF. Filled out from reference TRBV7-6 and TRBJ1-2, the complete variable domain reads GAGVSQSPRYKVTKRGQDVALRCDPISGHVSLYWYRQALGQGPEFLTYFNYEAQQDKSGLPNDRFSAERPEGSISTLTIQRTEQRDSAMYRCASSLEAGRVSGYTFGSGTRLTVV.

This chain uses TRBV5-1 with TRBJ2-7, with a tentative D call TRBD2 (6 bases). Per the germline V gene, CDR1 is SGHRS and CDR2 is YFSETQ. Trimming took 4 bases from V and 3 from J, leaving 14 bases between them. This CDR3 is built from 14 residues. The CDR3 region has the DNA TGCGCCAGCAGCGTGGTAGCGGCAAGCTACGAGCAGTACTTC. Translating it yields CASSVVAASYEQYF.

J is TRBJ2-3 and V is TRBV11-1, with unresolved D. CDR1 is SGHAT and CDR2 is FQDESV in the germline V gene (reference sequence). This CDR3 comprises 12 residues. V lost 2 bases, J lost 5 bases, and 5 bases lay in between. This chain's CDR3 is CASSLPGDTQYF. The CDR3 DNA sequence: TGTGCCAGCAGCTTACCGGGAGATACGCAGTATTTT.

The gene calls are TRBV5-5 and TRBJ1-4, with 7 positions matching TRBD1. Germline V CDR1 and CDR2: SGHKS, YYEKEE (reference sequence). V lost 3 bases to trimming and J lost 4 bases; unmatched junction nucleotides: 9. The CDR3 totals 16 residues. For the CDR3, the DNA is TGTGCCAGCAGCTGGACCGGGACAGCAAATAATGAAAAACTGTTTTTT. It yields the protein CASSWTGTANNEKLFF.

J is TRBJ2-2 and V is TRBV21-1; the D call TRBD2 from the table was never checked on the DNA. TRBV21-1 is an annotated pseudogene. This CDR3 spans 17 amino acids. CDR3 sequence: CASSNRLAESSTGELFF. The CDR3 DNA is TGTGCCAGCAGCAACCGACTAGCAGAAAGTTCCACCGGGGAGCTGTTTTTT.

The chain links TRBV6-5 to TRBJ1-4; D is unclear. CDR3 length: 15 amino acids. Germline CDR1 is MNHEY and CDR2 is SVGAGI. Deletions cut 6 bases from V and 0 bases from J, with 11 bases between. CDR3 nucleotide sequence: TGTGCCAGCAGGCGCACGGGGTCAACTAATGAAAAACTGTTTTTT. Protein: CASRRTGSTNEKLFF.

This chain links TRBV3-1 (or the pseudogene TRBV3-2) with TRBJ1-1; tentatively, D is TRBD1 (5 bases). V lost 9 bases to trimming and J lost 3 bases, with 14 bases between them. The CDR3 loop spans 13 amino acids. The germline gives CDR1 LGHDT, CDR2 YNNKEL (reference sequence). In DNA, the CDR3 is TGTGCCAGTGCACAGGAAACTCACACTGAAGCTTTCTTT. Encoded protein: CASAQETHTEAFF.

The rearrangement joins TRBV6-5 to TRBJ1-2; TRBD1 is a possible D gene (5 bases). The CDR3 length is 13 residues. V gave up 6 bases and J gave up 2 bases, with 10 bases separating them. Germline CDR1 MNHEY, CDR2 SVGAGI. CDR3 sequence: CASRTGLNYGYTF. CDR3 DNA sequence: TGTGCCAGCAGAACGGGACTGAACTATGGCTACACCTTC.

This chain connects TRBV21-1 to TRBJ2-7; TRBD1 reflects the table's D call only, with no check against the DNA. TRBV21-1 is flagged as a pseudogene. The CDR3 contains 13 residues. This CDR3 is CASSLAQGYEQYF. In DNA, the CDR3 is TGTGCCAGCAGCCTAGCACAGGGGTACGAGCAGTACTTC.

This CDR3 reads CASSPRYPGSGSPLHF. The CDR3 DNA is TGCGCCAGCAGCCCAAGATATCCAGGGAGCGGGTCACCCCTCCACTTT. The chain joins TRBV4-1 to TRBJ1-6, with D maybe TRBD1 (5 bases). V gave up 4 bases and J gave up 10 bases, with 20 bases separating them. This CDR3 region has 16 residues. Looked up from germline, CDR1 is MGHRA and CDR2 is YSYEKL.

The V and J genes are TRBV28 and TRBJ2-2, with no clear D. Trimming shortened V by 3 bases and J by 4 bases, and 12 bases separated the two germline ends. The CDR3 spans 15 residues. In germline, CDR1 is MDHEN, CDR2 SYDVKM. The DNA for the CDR3 is TGTGCCAGCAGTTTGACGGCAGGTGGCACCGGGGAGCTGTTTTTT. Translated: CASSLTAGGTGELFF.

In nucleotides, the CDR3 is TGCGCCAGCAGCACCCCGCGCGGGGGGGGCCTTAGGACCGGGGAGCTGTTTTTT. The encoded protein is CASSTPRGGGLRTGELFF. The chain recombines TRBV5-1 with TRBJ2-2; TRBD2 matches at 9 bases. Per the germline V gene, CDR1 is SGHRS and CDR2 is YFSETQ. Trimming removed 4 bases from V and 5 bases from J; junction bases left unmatched: 15. The CDR3 is made up of 18 amino acids.

There are a few counts of this clone. The chain is built from TRBV18 and TRBJ1-5; TRBD1 agrees at 10 bases. In germline, CDR1 is KGHSH, CDR2 LQKENI. This CDR3 spans 14 amino acids. V lost 3 bases to trimming and J lost 5 bases; unmatched junction nucleotides: 1. The CDR3 DNA follows: TGTGCCAGCTCACCCGGGACAGGGGATCAGCCCCAGCATTTT. It encodes CASSPGTGDQPQHF. The full variable domain, with the rest looked up from reference TRBV18 and TRBJ1-5, is NAGVMQNPRHLVRRRGQEARLRCSPMKGHSHVYWYRQLPEEGLKFMVYLQKENIIDESGMPKERFSAEFPKEGPSILRIQQVVRGDSAAYFCASSPGTGDQPQHFGDGTRLSIL.